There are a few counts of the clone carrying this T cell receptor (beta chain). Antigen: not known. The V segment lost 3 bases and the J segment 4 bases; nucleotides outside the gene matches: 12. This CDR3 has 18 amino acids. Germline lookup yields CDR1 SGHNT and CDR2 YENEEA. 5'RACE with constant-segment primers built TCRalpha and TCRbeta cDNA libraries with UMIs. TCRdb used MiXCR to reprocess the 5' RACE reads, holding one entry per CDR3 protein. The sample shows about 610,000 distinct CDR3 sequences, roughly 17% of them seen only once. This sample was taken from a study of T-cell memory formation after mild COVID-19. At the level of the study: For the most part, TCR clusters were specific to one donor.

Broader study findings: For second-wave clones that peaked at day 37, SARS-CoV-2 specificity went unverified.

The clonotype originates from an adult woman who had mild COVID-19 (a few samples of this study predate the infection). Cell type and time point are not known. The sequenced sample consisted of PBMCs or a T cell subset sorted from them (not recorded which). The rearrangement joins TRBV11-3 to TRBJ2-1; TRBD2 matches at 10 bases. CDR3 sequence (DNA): TGTGCCAGCAGCTTTCGCAGCCCAGCGGGGGGGGCATACAATGAGCAGTTCTTC. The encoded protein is CASSFRSPAGGAYNEQFF.